These T cell receptor beta chains were read from a single sample in a study of T cell changes during pregnancy in multiple sclerosis. Here immunoSEQ multiplex PCR was the method, and the copy in TCRdb shows in-frame clones only, minus some. This sample has some 80,000 clones, with nearly 95% found just once. Sequences were derived from CD4+ T cells from peripheral blood mononuclear cells, sampled after pregnancy. Receptors were obtained from a female donor with multiple sclerosis, enrolled in a pregnancy study. Each CDR3 is given with its conserved first and last residue. The D gene is left open where the match is weak. Some rows have no size entry. The others give once, few or many, or a class for an expanded clone.

J gene,D gene,V gene,clone size,CDR3 protein,CDR3 DNA
TRBJ2-7,.,TRBV5-1,.,CASSLDGPPSTEQYF,TGCGCCAGCAGCTTGGATGGGCCCCCAAGTACCGAGCAGTACTTC
TRBJ2-1,.,TRBV7-2,.,CASSFDIASYNEQFF,TGTGCCAGCAGCTTCGACATCGCCTCCTACAATGAGCAGTTCTTC
TRBJ2-1,.,TRBV19,.,CATSTGGGWQFF,TGTGCCACTTCAACAGGGGGGGGCTGGCAGTTCTTC
TRBJ1-2,TRBD1,TRBV7-6,.,CASSPTDRGFYGYTF,TGTGCCAGCAGTCCTACCGACAGGGGCTTCTATGGCTACACCTTC
TRBJ2-5,TRBD2,TRBV27,.,CASSLLRAGGETQYF,TGTGCCAGCAGTTTACTTCGGGCGGGAGGAGAGACCCAGTACTTC
TRBJ2-5,.,TRBV11-1,once,CASSSRGQETQYF,TGTGCCAGCAGTTCACGAGGCCAAGAGACCCAGTACTTC
TRBJ1-1,TRBD1,TRBV28,once,CASSDLGQGNTEAFF,TGTGCCAGCAGTGATCTCGGACAGGGCAACACTGAAGCTTTCTTT
TRBJ2-7,TRBD2,TRBV6-5,.,CASSYSEGGRWYEQYF,TGTGCCAGCAGTTACTCTGAAGGCGGGAGGTGGTACGAGCAGTACTTC
TRBJ2-3,TRBD2,TRBV10-3,once,CAISVLAGEGTDTQYF,TGTGCCATCAGCGTTTTAGCGGGAGAAGGCACAGATACGCAGTATTTT
TRBJ1-2,TRBD1,TRBV5-6,.,CASSMTGLNYGYTF,TGTGCCAGCAGCATGACAGGGCTTAACTATGGCTACACCTTC
TRBJ2-5,TRBD2,TRBV29-1,once,CSWSGGPQTQYF,TGCAGTTGGAGCGGGGGGCCCCAGACCCAGTACTTC
TRBJ2-2,TRBD2,TRBV7-2,once,CASSFGLAGGPRPGELFF,TGTGCCAGCAGCTTCGGACTAGCGGGAGGGCCACGGCCCGGGGAGCTGTTTTTT
TRBJ2-2,TRBD2,TRBV15,.,CATSRPLAGWTGELFF,TGTGCCACCAGCAGACCACTAGCGGGATGGACCGGGGAGCTGTTTTTT